This T cell receptor beta chain was found in a study of vaccination effects on CD4 cells after COVID-19. General study results and limits: The study dataset contains few convalescent patients and includes no early post-infection timepoints.

Profiled with immunoSEQ multiplex PCR; TCRdb holds only in-frame clones, not every one. Among about 74,000 clones listed, 75% to 80% were seen once. At the end of 10 days of culture, CD4+ T cells were isolated. Previously uninfected by SARS-CoV-2, the vaccine recipients also showed negative nucleocapsid antibodies. The table lists this clone with a few counts. Antigen unknown. V was clipped by 2 bases and J by 0 bases, with 8 bases between them. The germline V gene encodes CDR1 SGHRS and CDR2 YFSETQ. The CDR3 is made up of 15 amino acids. Sequenced here: CD4+ T cells from PBMCs cultured without peptide, sampled before COVID-19 vaccination. This clonotype was obtained from a human donor who received a COVID-19 vaccine. The genes are TRBV5-1 and TRBJ2-2; D is possibly TRBD1 (6 bases). CDR3 sequence (DNA): TGCGCCAGCAGCTTTCGACAGGCGAACACCGGGGAGCTGTTTTTT. This translates into CASSFRQANTGELFF. Combining the CDR3 with reference TRBV5-1 and TRBJ2-2 gives the whole variable domain KAGVTQTPRYLIKTRGQQVTLSCSPISGHRSVSWYQQTPGQGLQFLFEYFSETQRNKGNFPGRFSGRQFSNSRSEMNVSTLELGDSALYLCASSFRQANTGELFFGEGSRLTVL.